The 10 T cell receptor beta chains in this list originate from one sample, sequenced in a study of blood T cell repertoires in COVID-19. Some clones are missing from TCRdb's copy, which holds only in-frame ones; the method was immunoSEQ multiplex PCR. The profile shows some 42,000 clones, approximately 90% of them singletons. Material for sequencing was peripheral blood. These receptor sequences come from a man aged 30-40 years with active or convalescent COVID-19.

The chain recombines TRBV30 with TRBJ2-3, with D unresolved. Deletions cut 1 base from V and 0 bases from J, with 8 bases between. CDR3 length: 14 amino acids. The V gene's germline CDR1 is GTSNPN and CDR2 SVGIG (reference sequence). The CDR3 nucleotides are TGTGCCTGGAGTGACGGGTTCAGCACAGATACGCAGTATTTT. It codes for CAWSDGFSTDTQYF.

The genes are TRBV20-1 and TRBJ1-1, with 9 bases matching TRBD1. Germline V gene sequence: CDR1 DFQATT, CDR2 SNEGSKA (reference sequence). CDR3 length equals 10 residues. Unmatched junction bases numbered 5, after V lost 6 bases and J lost 12 bases. CDR3: CSAYRGRTFF. For the CDR3, the DNA is TGCAGTGCGTACAGGGGGCGGACTTTCTTT.

The CDR3 sequence is CASSSRDRFYNEQFF. The CDR3 DNA reads as TGCGCCAGCAGTTCGCGGGACAGGTTCTACAATGAGCAGTTCTTC. V gene TRBV5-1 combines with J gene TRBJ2-1; 8 positions match TRBD1. Germline V gives CDR1 SGHRS, CDR2 YFSETQ. The CDR3 runs 15 residues. The junction had 7 bases not matched to a gene; V was cut back by 5 bases and J by 3 bases.

This clone was picked up a small number of times. This rearrangement joins TRBV4-1 to TRBJ2-7; the D is unclear. The CDR3 totals 16 residues. Trimming removed 1 base from V and 0 bases from J, with 13 bases in between. Germline V gene sequence: CDR1 MGHRA, CDR2 YSYEKL. The CDR3 region has the DNA TGCGCCAGCAGCCAAGGAACCTCGGTAGCCTCCTACGAGCAGTACTTC. It codes for CASSQGTSVASYEQYF.

This clone is a singleton in its sample. The chain couples TRBV29-1 to TRBJ2-3; D is possibly TRBD2 (6 bases). The germline V gene encodes CDR1 SQVTM and CDR2 ANQGSEA. This CDR3 has 13 amino acids. Trimming cost V 7 bases and J 4 bases, with 15 bases left between them. CDR3 amino acids: CSGTSQGPDTQYF. The CDR3, as DNA: TGCAGCGGAACTAGCCAAGGGCCAGATACGCAGTATTTT.

This chain joins TRBV6-1 and TRBJ2-4; 13 nucleotides line up with TRBD2. Germline V gene lookup returns CDR1 MNHNS and CDR2 SASEGT. The CDR3 has 17 amino acids. J lost 2 bases, V lost 1 base, and 2 bases had no gene match. CDR3 coding DNA: TGTGCCAGCAGTGAAGGACTAGCGGGGGGTACCAAAAACATTCAGTACTTC. This codes for CASSEGLAGGTKNIQYF.

The V gene is TRBV14, the J gene TRBJ2-7; a possible D gene is TRBD1 (5 bases). V was trimmed by 0 bases and J by 3 bases, leaving 9 bases between them. The CDR3 has 14 amino acids. Per the germline V gene, CDR1 is SGHDN and CDR2 is FVKESK. The CDR3 sequence is CASSQEPGNYEQYF. The CDR3 DNA reads TGTGCCAGCAGCCAAGAGCCAGGGAACTACGAGCAGTACTTC.

The chain links TRBV20-1 to TRBJ1-1; 9 bases agree with TRBD1. Germline assignment: CDR1 DFQATT and CDR2 SNEGSKA (reference sequence). V trimming: 3 bases; J trimming: 7 bases; junction bases outside the gene matches: 6. The CDR3 is 13 residues long. The CDR3: CSASFDRGVEAFF. The CDR3 DNA reads TGCAGTGCTAGTTTTGACAGGGGGGTTGAAGCTTTCTTT.

The count of this clone is one. The chain is built from TRBV29-1 and TRBJ1-5; 7 nucleotides match TRBD1. V gave up 4 bases and J gave up 7 bases; unmatched junction bases: 7. CDR1 is SQVTM, CDR2 ANQGSEA, per germline. The CDR3 runs 13 residues. The CDR3 sequence is CSVAEQGRQPQHF. The CDR3 DNA sequence: TGCAGCGTTGCCGAACAGGGGAGACAGCCCCAGCATTTT.

The chain joins TRBV18 to TRBJ2-3; 10 bases agree with TRBD1. Germline values: CDR1 KGHSH, CDR2 LQKENI. J gave up 1 base and V 2 bases, and 3 bases lay outside the gene matches. The CDR3 has 16 amino acids. This chain's CDR3 is CASSPVGTGGTDTQYF. Written as DNA, the CDR3 is TGTGCCAGCTCACCAGTAGGGACAGGGGGCACAGATACGCAGTATTTT.